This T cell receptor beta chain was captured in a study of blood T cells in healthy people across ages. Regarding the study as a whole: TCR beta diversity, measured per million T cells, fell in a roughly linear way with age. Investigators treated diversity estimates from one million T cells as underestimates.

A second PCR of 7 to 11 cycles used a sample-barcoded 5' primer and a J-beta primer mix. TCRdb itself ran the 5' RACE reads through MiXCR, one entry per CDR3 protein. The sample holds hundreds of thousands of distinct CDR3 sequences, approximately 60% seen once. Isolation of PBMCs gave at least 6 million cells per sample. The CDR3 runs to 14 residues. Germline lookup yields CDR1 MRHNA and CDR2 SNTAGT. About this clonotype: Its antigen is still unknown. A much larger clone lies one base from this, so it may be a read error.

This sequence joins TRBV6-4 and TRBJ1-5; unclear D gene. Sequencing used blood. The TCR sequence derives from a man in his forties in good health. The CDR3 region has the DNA TGTGCCGGCAGTGTCCTGGCGGGCAATCAGCCCCAGCATTTT. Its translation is CAGSVLAGNQPQHF.